This T cell receptor (beta chain) was captured in a study of cytomegalovirus exposure and HLA in healthy donors. Study-level results: At a 0.05 false discovery rate, a later analysis found 18,000 or so TCR beta sequences to be associated with HLA alleles. Specificity of a few CMV-associated chains for CMV antigens was verified in vitro.

About this clone: Antigen specificity is unknown.

The donors comprised healthy bone marrow donors. PCR used 60 Vbeta primers and 13 Jbeta primers. TCRdb keeps only in-frame clones here, not all; method: immunoSEQ multiplex PCR. The repertoire has approximately 110,000 clones, less than 85% of them found once; the top ten carry 4.1%. Germline assignment: CDR1 SGHRS and CDR2 YFSETQ. The V segment lost 4 bases and the J segment 1 base; nucleotides outside the gene matches: 8. The CDR3 loop spans 16 amino acids. The sample consisted of PBMCs. This receptor was obtained from a woman aged 40 to 50 in good health and CMV-seronegative. The V and J genes are TRBV5-1 and TRBJ2-3, with 8 bases that match TRBD2. Here the CDR3 DNA reads TGCGCCAGCAGCCTGACGCCGGGGGGGGGCACAGATACGCAGTATTTT. Translation gives CASSLTPGGGTDTQYF.